One sample yielded the 22 T cell receptor beta chains listed below, sequenced in a study of T cell responses to AZD1222 COVID-19 vaccine. Produced via immunoSEQ multiplex PCR; TCRdb's table is partial and in-frame only. The sample yields over 150,000 clones, roughly 93% seen once. This specimen was peripheral blood, taken 28 days after the second dose of the MenACWY control vaccine. The source of these receptors is an adult who received the MenACWY meningococcal vaccine as a control.

The table lists this clone with a count of one. V gene TRBV7-2 combines with J gene TRBJ2-5, with TRBD2 matching 9 bases. The germline CDR1 and CDR2 sequences are SGHTA and FQGNSA. CDR3 size: 13 residues. V was pared by 6 bases and J by 5 bases, with 4 bases of the junction left unmatched. The CDR3 DNA sequence: TGTGCCAGCAGGCGAGGACTAGCGGAGACCCAGTACTTC. Translated: CASRRGLAETQYF. Full variable domain (rest looked up from reference TRBV7-2 and TRBJ2-5): GAGVSQSPSNKVTEKGKDVELRCDPISGHTALYWYRQSLGQGLEFLIYFQGNSAPDKSGLPSDRFSAERTGGSVSTLTIQRTQQEDSAVYLCASRRGLAETQYFGPGTRLLVL.

The rearrangement joins TRBV28 to TRBJ1-5; D is ambiguous. Germline V gene sequence: CDR1 MDHEN, CDR2 SYDVKM. The CDR3 is made up of 15 amino acids. V lost 4 bases, J lost 7 bases, and 17 bases lay in between. The CDR3: CASSSRVSGRQPQHF. Here the CDR3 DNA reads TGTGCCAGCAGTTCTAGGGTGTCGGGAAGACAGCCCCAGCATTTT.

This rearrangement joins TRBV21-1 to TRBJ1-5. TRBV21-1 is described as a pseudogene. The CDR3 runs to 15 residues. The chain's CDR3 is CASSKTGNSNQPQHF. In DNA, the CDR3 is TGTGCCAGCAGCAAGACGGGGAATAGCAATCAGCCCCAGCATTTT.

The chain has TRBV25-1 and TRBJ1-6, with 10 bases that match TRBD1. CDR1 and CDR2 (germline): MGHDK, SYGVNS. The CDR3 runs to 14 residues. V lost 3 bases and J lost 9; bases outside the gene matches: 2. CDR3 amino acids: CASSEGTGVSPLHF. The CDR3 bases are TGTGCCAGCAGTGAGGGGACAGGGGTTTCACCCCTCCACTTT.

This clone was seen just once. The chain couples TRBV27 to TRBJ1-5; possibly TRBD1 for D (6 bases). The CDR3 is made up of 14 amino acids. The germline V and J ends were trimmed by 5 bases and 1 base, with 9 bases remaining between them. Per the germline V gene, CDR1 is MNHEY and CDR2 is SMNVEV (reference sequence). This CDR3 reads CASSPTGSNQPQHF. The CDR3 coding sequence is TGTGCCAGCAGTCCCACAGGGAGCAATCAGCCCCAGCATTTT.

The chain uses TRBV5-6 and TRBJ1-4; 9 bases are a match to TRBD1. Losses at the gene ends were 0 bases for V and 10 bases for J; bases not matched to a gene: 7. Germline V gene sequence: CDR1 SGHDT, CDR2 YYEEEE. This CDR3 contains 15 residues. CDR3 in amino acids: CASSLAGDRVRKLFF. CDR3 DNA: TGTGCCAGCAGCTTGGCCGGGGACAGGGTGAGAAAACTGTTTTTT.

The chain couples TRBV19 to TRBJ2-3; D is undetermined. Germline assignment: CDR1 LNHDA and CDR2 SQIVND (reference sequence). CDR3 size: 13 residues. The V gene lost 1 base and the J gene lost 6 bases, with 8 bases spanning the gap. The CDR3 DNA reads as TGTGCCAGTAGTATAGGTCCGTGGGATACGCAGTATTTT. Translated, it gives CASSIGPWDTQYF. Based on the CDR3 plus reference TRBV19 and TRBJ2-3, the full variable domain is DGGITQSPKYLFRKEGQNVTLSCEQNLNHDAMYWYRQDPGQGLRLIYYSQIVNDFQKGDIAEGYSVSREKKESFPLTVTSAQKNPTAFYLCASSIGPWDTQYFGPGTRLTVL.

The chain is built from TRBV20-1 and TRBJ1-1, with unresolved D. V lost 5 bases and J lost 5, with 6 bases in between. Per the germline V gene, CDR1 is DFQATT and CDR2 is SNEGSKA (reference sequence). There are 10 residues in the CDR3. For the CDR3, the DNA is TGCAGTGCTCTCGATACTGAAGCTTTCTTT. It is translated as CSALDTEAFF.

This chain joins TRBV11-2 and TRBJ1-6, with TRBD1 matching 7 bases. Germline V gene data show CDR1 as SGHAT and CDR2 as FQNNGV. The CDR3 extends over 15 amino acids. With 4 bases clipped from V and 8 bases from J, the junction kept 8 bases outside the gene matches. The CDR3 here is CASSYTGTVDSPLHF. CDR3 in DNA: TGTGCCAGCAGCTACACCGGGACAGTAGATTCACCCCTCCACTTT.

This clone was counted once. The chain couples TRBV20-1 to TRBJ2-7; D call uncertain. Germline V CDR1 and CDR2: DFQATT, SNEGSKA (reference sequence). Deletions cut 1 base from V and 4 bases from J, with 5 bases between. CDR3 length equals 11 residues. The CDR3: CSARGSYEQYF. The CDR3 DNA is TGCAGTGCTAGAGGCAGTTACGAGCAGTACTTC.

The rearrangement joins TRBV19 to TRBJ2-4; D might be TRBD1 (7 bases). V dropped 8 bases and J dropped 8 bases, with 22 bases sitting between them. Per the germline V gene, CDR1 is LNHDA and CDR2 is SQIVND (reference sequence). This CDR3 is 15 amino acids long. The CDR3 reads CASYGTQGGKDIQYF. CDR3 nucleotide sequence: TGTGCCAGTTATGGGACCCAGGGGGGCAAGGACATTCAGTACTTC.

The chain recombines TRBV5-6 with TRBJ1-2, with D maybe TRBD1 (6 bases). The CDR3 runs to 13 residues. The ends were cut back, 5 bases at V and 7 bases at J, with 15 bases in the middle. Germline V gene sequence: CDR1 SGHDT, CDR2 YYEEEE. CDR3 sequence: CASRSVQGSGYTF. The CDR3 DNA follows: TGTGCCAGCAGATCTGTTCAGGGGAGTGGCTACACCTTC.

This sequence joins TRBV5-1 and TRBJ1-1; no clear D gene. The CDR3 extends over 13 amino acids. Germline V gene lookup returns CDR1 SGHRS and CDR2 YFSETQ. The V end was cut by 4 bases, the J end by 3 bases, with 10 bases between. CDR3 DNA sequence: TGCGCCAGCAGCCACCGCGGCGACACTGAAGCTTTCTTT. Protein sequence: CASSHRGDTEAFF. Combining the CDR3 with reference TRBV5-1 and TRBJ1-1 gives the whole variable domain KAGVTQTPRYLIKTRGQQVTLSCSPISGHRSVSWYQQTPGQGLQFLFEYFSETQRNKGNFPGRFSGRQFSNSRSEMNVSTLELGDSALYLCASSHRGDTEAFFGQGTRLTVV.

V and J are TRBV6-6 and TRBJ1-5; the match to TRBD1 covers 9 bases. CDR1 is MNHNY and CDR2 is SVGAGI in the germline V gene (reference sequence). This CDR3 region has 15 residues. V gave up 6 bases and J gave up 4 bases; unmatched junction bases: 7. CDR3 sequence reads: CASSVPGQGNQPQHF. The CDR3 region has the DNA TGTGCCAGCAGCGTACCGGGACAGGGTAATCAGCCCCAGCATTTT.

The J gene is TRBJ2-2, the V gene TRBV5-4; possibly TRBD1 for D (6 bases). The V end was cut by 0 bases, the J end by 5 bases, with 11 bases between. This CDR3 is 15 amino acids long. The germline V gene encodes CDR1 SGHNT and CDR2 YYREEE (reference sequence). The CDR3: CASSLASGATGELFF. CDR3 DNA: TGTGCCAGCAGCTTGGCGTCAGGGGCAACCGGGGAGCTGTTTTTT.

This chain joins TRBV30 and TRBJ1-4; 7 bases match TRBD1. The V and J ends lost 5 bases and 6 bases, in that order; junction bases with no gene match: 9. This CDR3 has 14 amino acids. Germline V gene data show CDR1 as GTSNPN and CDR2 as SVGIG (reference sequence). CDR3 amino acids: CAWAWGRGDEKLFF. The CDR3 nucleotides read TGTGCCTGGGCGTGGGGCAGGGGGGATGAAAAACTGTTTTTT.

This clone was seen only once. This chain connects TRBV24-1 to TRBJ2-5; D is undetermined. V was shortened by 1 base and J by 1 base, with 6 bases between the two germline ends. From germline, CDR1 is KGHDR and CDR2 SFDVKD. CDR3 size: 14 residues. CDR3 coding DNA: TGTGCCACCAGTGATTTCAACAGCCAAGAGACCCAGTACTTC. This translates into CATSDFNSQETQYF.

This chain joins TRBV28 and TRBJ1-4; tentative D call: TRBD1 (6 bases). The CDR3 runs to 14 residues. In germline, CDR1 is MDHEN, CDR2 SYDVKM. Between the trimmed V and J ends, which lost 6 bases and 5 bases, there was a span of 13 bases. The CDR3 DNA is TGTGCCAGCAGAGTACAGGGCGGAAATGAAAAACTGTTTTTT. It codes for CASRVQGGNEKLFF.

The chain combines TRBV18 with TRBJ1-2; 9 bases fit TRBD1. Germline lookup yields CDR1 KGHSH and CDR2 LQKENI. There are 15 residues in the CDR3. Germline trimming cut 6 bases from V and 7 bases from J; bases unmatched to any gene: 12. The CDR3 here is CASSRLQRTGVGYTF. As DNA, the CDR3 is TGTGCCAGCTCCCGCCTACAGCGGACAGGGGTTGGCTACACCTTC.

This chain links TRBV19 with TRBJ1-1, with 8 positions matching TRBD1. V lost 6 bases, J lost 0 bases, and 6 bases stayed unmatched. Looked up from germline, CDR1 is LNHDA and CDR2 is SQIVND (reference sequence). CDR3 length: 15 amino acids. The CDR3 region has the DNA TGTGCCAGTAGAACAAAGACAGGGGTGAACACTGAAGCTTTCTTT. Residues: CASRTKTGVNTEAFF.

This chain connects TRBV6-6 to TRBJ1-2; D gene uncertain. The CDR3 totals 12 residues. Germline V lookup: CDR1 MNHNY, CDR2 SVGAGI (reference sequence). Between the trimmed V and J ends, which lost 5 bases and 4 bases, there was a span of 8 bases. This CDR3 is CASSPESYGYTF. The CDR3 DNA reads TGTGCCAGCAGTCCGGAATCCTATGGCTACACCTTC.

The DNA for the CDR3 is TGTGCCAGCAGTTTAAGTTCGCTCGGGACTAGCGGGTTCAGGACGCAGTATTTT. Protein: CASSLSSLGTSGFRTQYF. The rearrangement joins TRBV27 to TRBJ2-3, with 12 bases identical to TRBD2. CDR1 and CDR2 (germline): MNHEY, SMNVEV (reference sequence). The CDR3 consists of 18 residues. V was pared by 2 bases and J by 9 bases, with 15 bases of the junction left unmatched.